Below, 11 T cell receptor beta chains from the same sample are listed, as sequenced in a study of beta chain features in type 1 diabetes. The authors reverse transcribed all of the isolated RNA, so sequencing captured expressed TCRB transcripts. Generated by immunoSEQ multiplex PCR, the TCRdb table keeps only in-frame clones and is missing some. The sample shows 40,000 to 45,000 clones, more than 40% of them seen only once. Sequencing used central memory CD4+ T cells from blood. These receptors all stem from a woman younger than 30 in good health.

There are a few counts of this clone. V usage is TRBV6-1 and J usage is TRBJ1-5; TRBD1 might be the D (5 bases). There are 15 residues in the CDR3. V shed 5 bases and J shed 4 bases, with 15 bases lying between them. Germline CDR1 and CDR2: MNHNS and SASEGT. The CDR3 loop reads CASSLGRELNQPQHF. The CDR3 DNA reads as TGTGCCAGCAGTTTGGGACGGGAGTTAAATCAGCCCCAGCATTTT.

In the case of this clone: Different DNA sequences within this sample yield the same CDR3. V and J are TRBV18 and TRBJ1-1, with 8 bases that match TRBD1. The junction had 1 base not matched to a gene; V was cut back by 6 bases and J by 1 base. In germline, CDR1 is KGHSH, CDR2 LQKENI. CDR3 length: 13 residues. CDR3 nucleotides: TGTGCCAGCTCGGGACAGGCGAACACTGAAGCTTTCTTT. Its protein is CASSGQANTEAFF.

This clone has just a few counts. J is TRBJ2-3 and V is TRBV7-9; 7 bases are shared with TRBD2. Germline V gives CDR1 SEHNR, CDR2 FQNEAQ (reference sequence). The junction had 4 bases not matched to a gene; V was cut back by 5 bases and J by 2 bases. This CDR3 contains 14 residues. The CDR3 protein is CASSLLATTDTQYF. CDR3 sequence (DNA): TGTGCCAGCAGCCTACTAGCGACCACAGATACGCAGTATTTT.

On this clone: The junction does not match germline at one end; this may be a read error. Other DNA sequences in this specimen translate into the identical CDR3. This chain uses TRBV18 with TRBJ2-7; D is undetermined. The CDR3 is 13 residues long. Germline CDR1 KGHSH, CDR2 LQKENI. CDR3 in amino acids: CASSPASRNEQYF. The DNA of the CDR3 is TGCGCCAGCTCTCCGGCTTCTAGAAACGAGCAGTACTTC.

The genes are TRBV6-1 and TRBJ2-5; D is perhaps TRBD2 (5 bases). Trimming pared 7 bases from V and 5 bases from J, leaving 8 bases between. The V gene's germline CDR1 is MNHNS and CDR2 SASEGT. The CDR3 is 11 residues long. The CDR3 is CASKDWETQYF. CDR3 nucleotide sequence: TGTGCCAGCAAGGACTGGGAGACCCAGTACTTC.

V gene TRBV7-2 combines with J gene TRBJ2-7; possibly TRBD2 for D (6 bases). Trimming shortened V by 1 base and J by 6 bases, and 10 bases separated the two germline ends. This CDR3 region has 13 residues. CDR1 is SGHTA, CDR2 FQGNSA, per germline. This CDR3 is CASSLVAEAEQYF. CDR3 in DNA: TGTGCCAGCAGCTTAGTAGCGGAGGCCGAGCAGTACTTC.

The chain carries TRBV10-1 and TRBJ2-1; 9 bases map to TRBD2. The CDR3 is 14 amino acids. Germline CDR1 is WNHNN and CDR2 is SYGVQD (reference sequence). V lost 5 bases to trimming and J lost 12 bases; unmatched junction nucleotides: 11. The CDR3 DNA is TGCGCCAGCAGTTTAACCGGGACTAGCTTCGGGCAGTTCTTC. Translating it yields CASSLTGTSFGQFF.

This chain links TRBV2 with TRBJ1-2; the D gene is possibly TRBD1 (5 bases). Germline assignment: CDR1 SNHLY and CDR2 FYNNEI. Trimming stripped 6 bases from V and 6 bases from J, with 14 bases between. The CDR3 covers 13 residues. CDR3 sequence: CASSERDFDGYTF. The CDR3 bases are TGTGCCAGCAGCGAACGGGACTTCGATGGCTACACCTTC.

This clone was seen a handful of times. The chain couples TRBV10-3 to TRBJ2-1; 8 bases line up with TRBD1. V was clipped by 4 bases and J by 7 bases; unmatched bases: 12. Germline V gene sequence: CDR1 ENHRY, CDR2 SYGVKD. The CDR3 loop spans 16 amino acids. The DNA of the CDR3 is TGTGCCATCAGTGCCCCCAATACAGGGGGGAGGAATGAGCAGTTCTTC. It yields the protein CAISAPNTGGRNEQFF.

This clone was seen more than once but under ten times. The chain recombines TRBV5-1 with TRBJ2-5; D possibly matches TRBD1 or TRBD2 (7 bases each). V lost 4 bases and J lost 4, with 14 bases in between. The CDR3 spans 14 residues. CDR1 and CDR2 from the germline V gene are SGHRS and YFSETQ. CDR3 coding DNA: TGCGCCAGCAGCCTGGGGGGGACAGCAGAGACCCAGTACTTC. Amino acid sequence: CASSLGGTAETQYF. The variable domain in full, with the rest retrieved from reference TRBV5-1 and TRBJ2-5, is KAGVTQTPRYLIKTRGQQVTLSCSPISGHRSVSWYQQTPGQGLQFLFEYFSETQRNKGNFPGRFSGRQFSNSRSEMNVSTLELGDSALYLCASSLGGTAETQYFGPGTRLLVL.

The chain is built from TRBV6-5 and TRBJ2-3; D possibly corresponds to TRBD1 (5 bases). The V and J ends lost 2 bases and 2 bases respectively, with 11 bases between them. The germline V gene has CDR1 MNHEY and CDR2 SVGAGI. The CDR3 contains 15 residues. The CDR3 nucleotides are TGTGCCAGCAGTTACAGTCAGGGATACACAGATACGCAGTATTTT. As protein: CASSYSQGYTDTQYF.